One sample yielded the 27 T cell receptor beta chains listed below, sequenced in a study of cytomegalovirus exposure and HLA in healthy donors. PCR amplification relied on 60 Vbeta primers (plus 13 Jbeta primers). The protocol was immunoSEQ multiplex PCR, while the TCRdb copy is restricted to in-frame clones and leaves out a portion. The sample holds some 150,000 clones, just under 65% seen once. Material: PBMCs. All receptors derive from an older woman in good health and CMV-seropositive.

The genes are TRBV4-3 and TRBJ2-7; the match to TRBD2 covers 7 bases. The CDR3 consists of 16 residues. V was clipped by 1 base and J by 2 bases; unmatched bases: 8. Germline lookup yields CDR1 LGHNA and CDR2 YSLEER. Written as DNA, the CDR3 is TGCGCCAGCAGCCAAGGGAGGAGCGGGATTGCCTACGAGCAGTACTTC. It encodes CASSQGRSGIAYEQYF.

This chain links TRBV27 with TRBJ2-7; D is perhaps TRBD2 (5 bases). V gave up 4 bases and J gave up 4 bases, with 17 bases separating them. Germline CDR1 and CDR2: MNHEY and SMNVEV (reference sequence). This CDR3 contains 15 residues. The CDR3 reads CASSSPTRRFYEQYF. The CDR3 DNA sequence: TGTGCCAGCAGTTCCCCAACGCGGAGGTTTTACGAGCAGTACTTC.

The chain joins TRBV9 to TRBJ2-7, with a tentative D call TRBD1 (6 bases). This CDR3 comprises 14 residues. The germline V and J ends were trimmed by 0 bases and 2 bases, with 9 bases remaining between them. Germline values: CDR1 SGDLS, CDR2 YYNGEE. Written as DNA, the CDR3 is TGTGCCAGCAGCGTAGGCAGGGGAGCCTACGAGCAGTACTTC. This gives the protein CASSVGRGAYEQYF.

The chain combines TRBV19 with TRBJ2-5; D remains ambiguous. The germline CDR1 and CDR2 sequences are LNHDA and SQIVND (reference sequence). The CDR3 loop spans 15 amino acids. V lost 5 bases to trimming and J lost 2 bases, with 15 bases between them. CDR3 amino acids: CASSSSGWAQETQYF. In DNA, the CDR3 is TGTGCCAGTAGTTCGTCAGGTTGGGCGCAAGAGACCCAGTACTTC.

This sequence joins TRBV7-2 and TRBJ2-7, with 9 bases fitting TRBD2. Germline assignment: CDR1 SGHTA and CDR2 FQGNSA. V was clipped by 5 bases and J by 0 bases; unmatched bases: 5. The CDR3 length is 15 residues. Here the CDR3 DNA reads TGTGCCAGCAGCCGGACTAGCGAGAGCTCCTACGAGCAGTACTTC. It is translated as CASSRTSESSYEQYF.

The chain recombines TRBV28 with TRBJ2-1, with 10 bases fitting TRBD2. With V trimmed by 4 bases and J by 2 bases, 5 bases remained unmatched. Per the germline V gene, CDR1 is MDHEN and CDR2 is SYDVKM. This CDR3 has 16 residues. The DNA for the CDR3 is TGTGCCAGCAGTTCCTCGAGCGGGAGGGCCTACAATGAGCAGTTCTTC. Amino acid sequence: CASSSSSGRAYNEQFF.

J is TRBJ2-5 and V is TRBV9; tentatively, D is TRBD2 (6 bases). Germline V gene data show CDR1 as SGDLS and CDR2 as YYNGEE. The CDR3 contains 16 residues. Trimming took off 0 bases at V and 2 bases at J, with 14 bases between the two ends. The CDR3 sequence: CASSVGGLGLQETQYF. The CDR3 bases are TGTGCCAGCAGCGTAGGGGGACTTGGGCTACAAGAGACCCAGTACTTC.

The rearrangement links TRBV11-2 to TRBJ2-5, with D tentatively TRBD2 (6 bases). The germline V gene encodes CDR1 SGHAT and CDR2 FQNNGV. Trimming took off 6 bases at V and 4 bases at J, with 15 bases between the two ends. The length of the CDR3 is 14 residues. CDR3 nucleotide sequence: TGTGCCAGCAGACCTAACGACGGGAGAGAGACCCAGTACTTC. Protein sequence: CASRPNDGRETQYF. The entire variable domain, with the rest obtained from reference TRBV11-2 and TRBJ2-5, is as follows: EAGVAQSPRYKIIEKRQSVAFWCNPISGHATLYWYQQILGQGPKLLIQFQNNGVVDDSQLPKDRFSAERLKGVDSTLKIQPAKLEDSAVYLCASRPNDGRETQYFGPGTRLLVL.

This clone appeared once. The chain couples TRBV7-9 to TRBJ1-2, with D possibly matching TRBD1 (5 bases). CDR1 and CDR2 from the germline V gene are SEHNR and FQNEAQ (reference sequence). The CDR3 totals 12 residues. Trimming removed 6 bases from V and 3 bases from J, with 8 bases in between. CDR3 residues: CASSQQDYGYTF. CDR3 nucleotide sequence: TGTGCCAGCAGTCAACAGGACTATGGCTACACCTTC.

V and J are TRBV6-1 and TRBJ2-7, with 8 nucleotides matching TRBD1. Germline V gives CDR1 MNHNS, CDR2 SASEGT. The CDR3 sequence is 18 residues long. The V and J ends lost 2 bases and 3 bases, in that order; junction bases with no gene match: 15. CDR3 loop: CASSETPTRTGLLYEQYF. The CDR3 DNA sequence: TGTGCCAGCAGTGAAACCCCAACCAGGACAGGGCTGCTCTACGAGCAGTACTTC.

The chain's CDR3 is CASSPRRGQDTEAFF. DNA of the CDR3: TGTGCCAGCTCACCACGTAGGGGGCAGGACACTGAAGCTTTCTTT. This rearrangement joins TRBV18 to TRBJ1-1, with 7 bases identical to TRBD1. This CDR3 comprises 15 residues. From germline, CDR1 is KGHSH and CDR2 LQKENI. The V segment lost 1 base and the J segment 3 bases; nucleotides outside the gene matches: 5. The entire variable domain, with the rest obtained from reference TRBV18 and TRBJ1-1, is as follows: NAGVMQNPRHLVRRRGQEARLRCSPMKGHSHVYWYRQLPEEGLKFMVYLQKENIIDESGMPKERFSAEFPKEGPSILRIQQVVRGDSAAYFCASSPRRGQDTEAFFGQGTRLTVV.

The chain employs TRBV28 and TRBJ1-2, with TRBD1 matching 9 bases. With V trimmed by 6 bases and J by 4 bases, 9 bases remained unmatched. The germline gives CDR1 MDHEN, CDR2 SYDVKM. This CDR3 comprises 15 residues. In DNA form, the CDR3 reads TGTGCCAGCAGGGTGGGGGACAGGGCTCCCTATGGCTACACCTTC. Amino acid sequence: CASRVGDRAPYGYTF.

The J gene is TRBJ1-2, the V gene TRBV19; D may be TRBD1 (6 bases). V lost 8 bases and J 7 bases, leaving 14 bases between the germline ends. Germline CDR1 and CDR2: LNHDA and SQIVND (reference sequence). The CDR3 sequence is 12 residues long. The DNA for the CDR3 is TGTGCCAGTCAAGGGGGTAGCGCTGGCTACACCTTC. Its protein is CASQGGSAGYTF.

This clone appeared a few times. The J gene is TRBJ2-3, the V gene TRBV7-9; tentative D call: TRBD2 (6 bases). The CDR3 has 17 amino acids. Germline V CDR1 and CDR2: SEHNR, FQNEAQ (reference sequence). Trimming left V 6 bases short and J 0 bases short, with 19 bases between. The CDR3 bases are TGTGCCAGCAGTCCCCCGTCGTTCGGGACTAGCACAGATACGCAGTATTTT. It specifies CASSPPSFGTSTDTQYF.

This rearrangement joins TRBV29-1 to TRBJ1-2; D gene unclear. Germline CDR1 SQVTM, CDR2 ANQGSEA. The ends were cut back, 0 bases at V and 0 bases at J, with 11 bases in the middle. This CDR3 comprises 15 residues. CDR3 in amino acids: CSVEDGSGANYGYTF. In DNA form, the CDR3 reads TGCAGCGTTGAAGATGGCAGCGGAGCTAACTATGGCTACACCTTC.

This chain links TRBV6-5 with TRBJ2-7; D perhaps matches TRBD1 (6 bases). Trimming took 6 bases from V and 2 from J, leaving 14 bases between them. Germline-derived CDR1 and CDR2 are MNHEY and SVGAGI. The CDR3 totals 14 residues. The CDR3 bases are TGTGCCAGCAGACCGGGACAAACGACCTACGAGCAGTACTTC. It codes for CASRPGQTTYEQYF.

V and J are TRBV28 and TRBJ2-3; possible D gene TRBD2, 5 bases. The CDR3 consists of 20 residues. V lost 2 bases and J 2 bases, leaving 26 bases between the germline ends. CDR1 is MDHEN and CDR2 is SYDVKM in the germline V gene. CDR3 nucleotide sequence: TGTGCCAGCAGTTTAGGGCCCAAGATTTTAGCGAGCTACTTCACAGATACGCAGTATTTT. It specifies CASSLGPKILASYFTDTQYF.

CDR3 DNA sequence: TGTGCCAGCAGCTTAGAAATGAGATACGAGCAGTACTTC. It codes for CASSLEMRYEQYF. The chain links TRBV11-2 to TRBJ2-7; unclear D gene. The germline V gene encodes CDR1 SGHAT and CDR2 FQNNGV. The CDR3 runs 13 residues. The germline V and J ends were trimmed by 0 bases and 4 bases, with 7 bases remaining between them.

The chain uses TRBV28 and TRBJ2-6; possibly TRBD1 for D (5 bases). Germline V gives CDR1 MDHEN, CDR2 SYDVKM. The ends were cut back, 5 bases at V and 4 bases at J, with 24 bases in the middle. The CDR3 extends over 19 amino acids. In DNA form, the CDR3 reads TGTGCCAGCAGTGCAACTCCAGGGATCTCAGGTGTCGGGGCCAACGTCCTGACTTTC. Translation: CASSATPGISGVGANVLTF.

As regards this clone: This specimen includes other DNA sequences encoding the same CDR3. The chain employs TRBV5-1 and TRBJ1-1; D remains ambiguous. V dropped 2 bases and J dropped 1 base, with 6 bases sitting between them. The CDR3 runs 13 residues. The germline CDR1 and CDR2 sequences are SGHRS and YFSETQ. The CDR3, as DNA: TGCGCCAGCAGCTTAGCGGGGAACACTGAAGCTTTCTTT. It codes for CASSLAGNTEAFF.

This sequence joins TRBV30 and TRBJ1-5, with D uncertain. CDR3 size: 13 residues. V was clipped by 2 bases and J by 4 bases, with 9 bases between them. Germline values: CDR1 GTSNPN, CDR2 SVGIG (reference sequence). CDR3 residues: CAWSPGLNQPQHF. The CDR3 DNA reads as TGTGCCTGGAGTCCGGGGTTAAATCAGCCCCAGCATTTT.

This rearrangement joins TRBV9 to TRBJ2-3; 7 nucleotides match TRBD1. The J segment lost 6 bases and the V segment lost 3 bases, leaving 7 bases of the junction unmatched. Germline values: CDR1 SGDLS, CDR2 YYNGEE. The CDR3 spans 14 residues. The CDR3 DNA reads TGTGCCAGCAGCGCTGGACAGGTCCCGGATACGCAGTATTTT. This translates into CASSAGQVPDTQYF.

V usage is TRBV7-2 and J usage is TRBJ1-1; perhaps TRBD1 as D (5 bases). The ends were cut back, 5 bases at V and 1 base at J, with 8 bases in the middle. This CDR3 has 13 amino acids. Germline CDR1 reads SGHTA; CDR2 reads FQGNSA. The CDR3 loop is CASSRQWNTEAFF. The CDR3 DNA sequence: TGTGCCAGCAGCAGACAGTGGAACACTGAAGCTTTCTTT.

DNA for the CDR3: TGTGCCAGCAGCTTAGCCCAGCGGGAGATCTACGAGCAGTACTTC. This translates into CASSLAQREIYEQYF. V gene TRBV7-2 combines with J gene TRBJ2-7; 8 nucleotides align to TRBD2. V was pared by 0 bases and J by 3 bases, with 4 bases of the junction left unmatched. The CDR3 is made up of 15 amino acids. Germline assignment: CDR1 SGHTA and CDR2 FQGNSA. Together with reference TRBV7-2 and TRBJ2-7, the CDR3 gives the full variable domain: GAGVSQSPSNKVTEKGKDVELRCDPISGHTALYWYRQSLGQGLEFLIYFQGNSAPDKSGLPSDRFSAERTGGSVSTLTIQRTQQEDSAVYLCASSLAQREIYEQYFGPGTRLTVT.

This chain connects TRBV14 to TRBJ1-1; D call uncertain. This CDR3 spans 13 amino acids. Trimming shortened V by 0 bases and J by 3 bases, and 5 bases separated the two germline ends. The germline V gene has CDR1 SGHDN and CDR2 FVKESK. CDR3 residues: CASSQDGHTEAFF. The CDR3 DNA sequence: TGTGCCAGCAGCCAAGATGGCCACACTGAAGCTTTCTTT. The full variable domain, with the rest looked up from reference TRBV14 and TRBJ1-1, is EAGVTQFPSHSVIEKGQTVTLRCDPISGHDNLYWYRRVMGKEIKFLLHFVKESKQDESGMPNNRFLAERTGGTYSTLKVQPAELEDSGVYFCASSQDGHTEAFFGQGTRLTVV.

The gene calls are TRBV11-2 and TRBJ2-3; D remains unclear. This CDR3 contains 14 residues. V shed 0 bases and J shed 4 bases, with 8 bases lying between them. The germline V gene has CDR1 SGHAT and CDR2 FQNNGV. CDR3 sequence reads: CASSLDQYPDTQYF. The CDR3 DNA reads TGTGCCAGCAGCTTAGATCAGTACCCAGATACGCAGTATTTT. Full variable domain (missing parts from reference TRBV11-2 and TRBJ2-3): EAGVAQSPRYKIIEKRQSVAFWCNPISGHATLYWYQQILGQGPKLLIQFQNNGVVDDSQLPKDRFSAERLKGVDSTLKIQPAKLEDSAVYLCASSLDQYPDTQYFGPGTRLTVL.

The gene calls are TRBV7-9 and TRBJ2-1; perhaps TRBD2 as D (5 bases). Germline V CDR1 and CDR2: SEHNR, FQNEAQ (reference sequence). Trimming removed 8 bases at V and 0 bases at J, with 5 bases between. The length of the CDR3 is 12 residues. The CDR3 loop is CASGSSYNEQFF. CDR3 sequence (DNA): TGTGCCAGCGGGAGCTCCTACAATGAGCAGTTCTTC.